This entry lists 2 T cell receptor beta chains sequenced from one sample in a study of HIV-infected patients and healthy controls. Around 450 ng RNA was reverse transcribed with alpha and beta constant-region primers. Using multiplexing indices, alpha and beta chain libraries were generated apart by chain-specific third strand synthesis. TCRdb processed the 5' RACE reads anew with MiXCR; each CDR3 protein has one entry. The sample lists more than 8,000 distinct CDR3 sequences, over 7.5% seen once, with 5% to 6.5% in the top ten. All unsorted peripheral T cells were captured because whole blood was used without fractionation. Sequencing was carried out using blood. The source of these receptors is an adult in good health.

In its sample, this clonotype ranks as medium-sized (0.01 to 0.1%). The rearrangement uses TRBV18 and TRBJ1-4, with D uncertain. V lost 3 bases and J lost 0, with 8 bases in between. The CDR3 is 15 amino acids. CDR1 and CDR2 from the germline V gene are KGHSH and LQKENI. CDR3 DNA sequence: TGTGCCAGCTCACCGCTGGATGCAACTAATGAAAAACTGTTTTTT. It translates to CASSPLDATNEKLFF. Full variable domain (remainder filled in from reference TRBV18 and TRBJ1-4): NAGVMQNPRHLVRRRGQEARLRCSPMKGHSHVYWYRQLPEEGLKFMVYLQKENIIDESGMPKERFSAEFPKEGPSILRIQQVVRGDSAAYFCASSPLDATNEKLFFGSGTQLSVL.

This clonotype is deemed medium-sized. The gene calls are TRBV7-6 and TRBJ2-7; D uncertain. Germline V lookup: CDR1 SGHVS, CDR2 FNYEAQ. V gave up 1 base and J gave up 5 bases, with 9 bases separating them. This CDR3 comprises 13 residues. In DNA form, the CDR3 reads TGTGCCAGCAGCTTAGTTGGATTCGACGAGCAGTACTTC. Its protein is CASSLVGFDEQYF.